This T cell receptor beta chain comes out of a study of breast tumors, draining lymph nodes, adjacent tissues. Regarding the study as a whole: Compared with lymph nodes, tumors were less diverse; compared with nontumor tissue, more.

TCRdb ran MiXCR on the multiplex PCR reads and lists one entry per CDR3 protein. The sample holds 150,000 to 200,000 distinct CDR3 sequences; approximately 30% are singletons and the top ten take over 4%. Trimming pared 5 bases from V and 3 bases from J, leaving 8 bases between. The CDR3 covers 14 residues. Looked up from germline, CDR1 is MNHEY and CDR2 is SVGAGI. This clonotype appeared many times. Its specificity is not known. Samples came from axillary lymph nodes draining the breast cancer. The V gene is TRBV6-5, the J gene TRBJ1-6, with D possibly being TRBD1 (6 bases). The source is a female donor with breast cancer. Some clones in this sample may be carry-over from other donors' samples. What was sequenced was axillary lymph node tissue. The CDR3 sequence is CASSIRGYNSPLHF. DNA for the CDR3: TGTGCCAGCAGTATCAGGGGCTATAATTCACCCCTCCACTTT.